This T cell receptor (beta chain) was observed in a study of blood T cell repertoires in COVID-19. The CDR3 is 15 residues long. The ends were cut back, 0 bases at V and 2 bases at J, with 11 bases in the middle. Germline values: CDR1 GTSNPN, CDR2 SVGIG (reference sequence). Sequencing was performed with immunoSEQ multiplex PCR; in TCRdb, only in-frame clones are kept and a portion is missing. The sample carries about 160,000 clones, approximately 85% recorded once. This receptor was obtained from a man aged 55 to 69 who had recovered from COVID-19. The sequencing input was peripheral blood. J is TRBJ2-1 and V is TRBV30; no reliable D call. CDR3 sequence: CAWSVAVEAYNEQFF. In DNA, the CDR3 is TGTGCCTGGAGTGTCGCCGTAGAGGCCTACAATGAGCAGTTCTTC.